The sequence of this T cell receptor beta chain was determined in a study of CD8+ T cells in alopecia areata. This CDR3 is 15 amino acids long. Germline CDR1 and CDR2: GTSNPN and SVGIG (reference sequence). The V end lost 1 base, the J end lost 6 bases, and 15 bases lay between the germline ends. Peripheral blood and lesional scalp punch biopsies were taken from alopecia areata patients. Reverse transcription of extracted RNA yielded cDNA, which provided the sequencing template. The assay was immunoSEQ multiplex PCR, and TCRdb's table has in-frame clones only and misses some. The sample yields approximately 150,000 clones, around 49% seen once.

The chain has TRBV30 and TRBJ1-4; D is unresolved. The starting material was CD4+ T cells sorted from blood, obtained at week 0. The sequence came from a human donor with alopecia areata. The CDR3 DNA is TGTGCCTGGAGTGCCTTCAACGGACCCCATGAAAAACTGTTTTTT. It specifies CAWSAFNGPHEKLFF.